This T cell receptor beta chain was sequenced in a study of blood T cell repertoires in COVID-19. Overall study: From the United States, Italy and Spain came samples of acute and convalescent COVID-19. Sources were T cells, B-cell-depleted T cells, or PBMCs; the material itself was cDNA or gDNA.

Authors' methods: Amplification with reference gene primers provided the estimates of nucleated cell counts. The method was immunoSEQ multiplex PCR; TCRdb's version includes in-frame clones alone and lacks a portion of them. The V and J calls and clone size were taken over from that table, and D and trimming were inferred from the DNA. This repertoire shows around 240,000 clones, roughly 85% found once; its top ten account for around 0.98%. The CDR3 runs to 14 residues. Trimming left V 5 bases short and J 0 bases short, with 10 bases between. Germline-derived CDR1 and CDR2 are SEHNR and FQNEAQ (reference sequence).

The rearrangement uses TRBV7-9 and TRBJ1-1; D uncertain. This receptor was obtained from a man aged 35 to 55 with acute or convalescent COVID-19. The sample taken for sequencing was peripheral blood. The CDR3 sequence: CASSPRQMNTEAFF. CDR3 nucleotide sequence: TGTGCCAGCAGCCCGCGTCAAATGAACACTGAAGCTTTCTTT. Full variable domain (remainder filled in from reference TRBV7-9 and TRBJ1-1): DTGVSQNPRHKITKRGQNVTFRCDPISEHNRLYWYRQTLGQGPEFLTYFQNEAQLEKSRLLSDRFSAERPKGSFSTLEIQRTEQGDSAMYLCASSPRQMNTEAFFGQGTRLTVV.